This T cell receptor beta chain came from a study of PD-1 blockade in classical Hodgkin lymphoma. General study results and limits: Newly diagnosed patients had diversity similar to the baseline diversity of complete responders. Repertoire differences have undefined causes, possibly disease activity or prior therapy.

Relapse after autologous stem cell transplantation occurred in every patient, and brentuximab vedotin exposure varied. The study recorded best responses of complete response, partial response or progressive disease. Produced via immunoSEQ multiplex PCR; TCRdb's table is partial and in-frame only. The top ten hold around 15% of the sample, which has about 98,000 clones, about four fifths seen once. The CDR3 loop spans 15 amino acids. Germline V gene lookup returns CDR1 SGHRS and CDR2 YFSETQ. The ends lost 1 base at V and 6 bases at J; junction bases unmatched: 9. This clone was detected a few times. What it binds is not known.

This clonotype originated in a human donor with classical Hodgkin lymphoma. The chain combines TRBV5-1 with TRBJ2-7; 8 nucleotides line up with TRBD1. Material: peripheral blood mononuclear cells (PBMCs), obtained before the second cycle of nivolumab. This CDR3 is CASSLIPGQVGEQYF. The CDR3, as DNA: TGCGCCAGCAGCTTGATCCCGGGACAGGTTGGCGAGCAGTACTTC.